Detailed here is one T cell receptor beta chain. The antigen is unknown. This entry belongs to a study of T cell clonotyping in hematopoietic cell transplantation. The study's findings and limits: Pathologically expanded recipient clonotypes increased progressively from day 30 to day 180 as diversity fell. Few recipient clonotypes overlapped donors; over 95% were de novo at given depth. Higher Inverse Simpson Index values in graft donor and pretransplant recipient predicted broader posttransplant TCR diversity. No sorting was done, leaving CD4 and CD8 contributions mixed.

Trimming shortened V by 0 bases and J by 6 bases, and 9 bases separated the two germline ends. Germline V gene sequence: CDR1 SGHRS, CDR2 YFSETQ. CDR3 length: 13 amino acids. The protocol was immunoSEQ multiplex PCR, while the TCRdb copy is restricted to in-frame clones and leaves out a portion. The sample carries roughly 9,000 clones, 80% to 95% recorded once. The TCR sequence derives from a male patient aged 45-60 years who had an allogeneic stem cell transplant from a related donor, so T cells may come from the graft donor. Some clones in this sample may be carry-over from other donors' samples. The chain couples TRBV5-1 to TRBJ2-5, with D tentatively TRBD2 (5 bases). Source: PBMCs, taken 100 days after allogeneic stem cell transplant. The CDR3 nucleotides read TGCGCCAGCAGCTTGGCCGGGGAAAAGACCCAGTACTTC. This translates into CASSLAGEKTQYF. The full variable domain, rest sourced from reference TRBV5-1 and TRBJ2-5, is KAGVTQTPRYLIKTRGQQVTLSCSPISGHRSVSWYQQTPGQGLQFLFEYFSETQRNKGNFPGRFSGRQFSNSRSEMNVSTLELGDSALYLCASSLAGEKTQYFGPGTRLLVL.